This TCR beta chain derives from a study of T cell responses to AZD1222 COVID-19 vaccine. Using immunoSEQ multiplex PCR, the repertoire was profiled, and TCRdb retains in-frame clones only, with some absent. This sample has 100,000 to 150,000 clones; 88% occur once, and the top ten carry more than 5.5%. The J segment lost 5 bases and the V segment lost 8 bases, leaving 8 bases of the junction unmatched. Germline V lookup: CDR1 MNHEY, CDR2 SVGAGI. This CDR3 is built from 14 residues. The chain couples TRBV6-5 to TRBJ1-4; TRBD1 aligns across 7 bases. The sequencing here drew on peripheral blood, taken on day 0 of AZD1222 vaccination. The origin of this receptor is an adult in good health. This chain's CDR3 is CASRNADRNEKLFF. DNA for the CDR3: TGTGCCAGCCGAAATGCGGACAGGAATGAAAAACTGTTTTTT.